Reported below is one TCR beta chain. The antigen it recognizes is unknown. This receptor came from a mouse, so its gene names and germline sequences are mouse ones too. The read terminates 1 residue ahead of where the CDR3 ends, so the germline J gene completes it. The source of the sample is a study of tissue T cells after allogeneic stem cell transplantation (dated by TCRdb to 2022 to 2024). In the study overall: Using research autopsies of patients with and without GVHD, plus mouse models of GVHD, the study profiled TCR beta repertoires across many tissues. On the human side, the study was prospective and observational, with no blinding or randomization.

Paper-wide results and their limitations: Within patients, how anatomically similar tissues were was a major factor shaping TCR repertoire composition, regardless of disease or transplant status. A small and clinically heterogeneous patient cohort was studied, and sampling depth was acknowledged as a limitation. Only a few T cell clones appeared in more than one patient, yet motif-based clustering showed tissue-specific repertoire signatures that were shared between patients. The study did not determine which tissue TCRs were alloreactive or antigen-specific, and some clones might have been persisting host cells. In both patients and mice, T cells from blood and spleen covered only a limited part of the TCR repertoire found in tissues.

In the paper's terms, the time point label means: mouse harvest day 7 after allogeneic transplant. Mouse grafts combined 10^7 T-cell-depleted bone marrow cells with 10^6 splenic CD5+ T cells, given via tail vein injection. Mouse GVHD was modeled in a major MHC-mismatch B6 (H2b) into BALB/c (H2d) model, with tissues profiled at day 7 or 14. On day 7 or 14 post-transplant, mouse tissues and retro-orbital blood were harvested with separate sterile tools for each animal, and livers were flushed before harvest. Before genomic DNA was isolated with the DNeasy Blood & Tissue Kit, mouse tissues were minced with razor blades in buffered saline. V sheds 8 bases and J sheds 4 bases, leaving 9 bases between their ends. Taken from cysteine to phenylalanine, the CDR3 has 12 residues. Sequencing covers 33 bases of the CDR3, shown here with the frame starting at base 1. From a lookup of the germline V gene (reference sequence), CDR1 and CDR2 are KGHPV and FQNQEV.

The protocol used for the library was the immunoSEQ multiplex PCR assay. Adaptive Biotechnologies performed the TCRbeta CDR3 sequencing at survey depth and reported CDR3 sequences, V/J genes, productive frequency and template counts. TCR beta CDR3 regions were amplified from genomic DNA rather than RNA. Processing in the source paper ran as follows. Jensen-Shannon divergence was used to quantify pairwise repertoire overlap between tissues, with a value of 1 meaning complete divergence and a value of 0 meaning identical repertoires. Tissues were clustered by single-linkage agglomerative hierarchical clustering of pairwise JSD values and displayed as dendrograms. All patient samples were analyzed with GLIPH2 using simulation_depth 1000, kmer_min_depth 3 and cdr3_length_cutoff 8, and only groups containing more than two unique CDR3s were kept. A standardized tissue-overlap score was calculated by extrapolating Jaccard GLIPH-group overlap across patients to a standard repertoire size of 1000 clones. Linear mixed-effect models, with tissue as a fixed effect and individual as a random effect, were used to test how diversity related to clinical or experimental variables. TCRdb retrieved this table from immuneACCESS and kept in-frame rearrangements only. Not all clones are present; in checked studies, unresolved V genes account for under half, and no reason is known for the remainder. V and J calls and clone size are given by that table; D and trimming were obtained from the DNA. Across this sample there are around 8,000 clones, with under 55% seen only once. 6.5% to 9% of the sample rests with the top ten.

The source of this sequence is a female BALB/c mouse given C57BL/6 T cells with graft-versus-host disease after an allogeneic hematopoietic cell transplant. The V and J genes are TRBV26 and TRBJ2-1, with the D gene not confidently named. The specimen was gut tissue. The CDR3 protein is CASYGRYAEQFF. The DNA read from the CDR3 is TGTGCCAGCTATGGGAGGTATGCTGAGCAGTTC.